The clone carrying this T cell receptor beta chain was seen a handful of times. As yet, its antigen is unknown. Losses at the gene ends were 3 bases for V and 8 bases for J; bases not matched to a gene: 10. Germline V gives CDR1 SGHVS, CDR2 FNYEAQ. The CDR3 is made up of 16 amino acids. These data originate in a study of T-cell reconstitution after alpha-beta-depleted transplantation in children. Study-level points and caveats: Approximately two months post-transplant, alpha-beta T cells reportedly originated from several hundred expanded graft clones. T-cell counts and diversity were attributed mostly to newly produced T cells one year after transplant.

Unique molecular identifiers were incorporated during preparation of the TCRbeta library. TCRdb re-called the PCR reads through MiXCR, storing one row per CDR3 protein. The sample gives 700,000 or so distinct CDR3 sequences, over 10% of which show up once; 0.79% is in the top ten. The sequencing here drew on PBMCs, taken before TCRalphabeta/CD19-depleted stem cell transplant. The sequence derives from a girl aged 2-10 years with congenital amegakaryocytic thrombocytopenia, due to receive a stem cell transplant. This chain links TRBV7-6 with TRBJ2-1; 10 bases match TRBD2. This CDR3 is CASSFISGSGGDEQFF. The CDR3 DNA reads as TGTGCCAGCAGCTTCATTAGCGGGAGCGGGGGGGATGAGCAGTTCTTC.